These 30 T cell receptor beta chains were sequenced from one sample in a study of monozygotic twins with cystic fibrosis. The data were produced by immunoSEQ multiplex PCR, yet TCRdb's version contains in-frame clones alone and is incomplete. The sample records 9,500 to 12,000 clones, over 99% being singletons. Sequenced sample: blood. These receptors were obtained from a man aged 18 to 35 with cystic fibrosis.

This chain uses TRBV2 with TRBJ1-2; D call uncertain. This CDR3 is built from 14 residues. Germline loops: CDR1 SNHLY, CDR2 FYNNEI. V lost 5 bases, J lost 5 bases, and 15 bases lay in between. The CDR3 spells CASSYRDLLYGYTF. DNA of the CDR3: TGTGCCAGCAGTTACCGGGATTTGCTTTATGGCTACACCTTC.

The V call is TRBV14, the J call TRBJ2-1, with TRBD2 identical over 7 bases. CDR1 SGHDN and CDR2 FVKESK come from the germline V gene. V lost 4 bases, J lost 3 bases, and 21 bases stayed unmatched. There are 20 residues in the CDR3. The CDR3 nucleotides are TGTGCCAGCAGCCCTTCAGCGGGACGGAGTTTCCACGAAAGCTACAATGAGCAGTTCTTC. Its translation is CASSPSAGRSFHESYNEQFF.

The chain links TRBV19 to TRBJ1-6, with 9 bases that match TRBD1. Germline V CDR1 and CDR2: LNHDA, SQIVND (reference sequence). With V trimmed by 4 bases and J by 9 bases, 10 bases remained unmatched. The CDR3 consists of 16 residues. CDR3 DNA: TGTGCCAGTAGTACAACCGGGACAGGGACTGGTTCACCCCTCCACTTT. It translates to CASSTTGTGTGSPLHF.

The chain uses TRBV5-4 and TRBJ1-5, with 7 bases aligning to TRBD1. Trimming at V came to 0 bases and at J to 7 bases, leaving 4 bases not matched to a gene. The CDR3 has 14 residues. Germline CDR1 reads SGHNT; CDR2 reads YYREEE (reference sequence). CDR3: CASSLEGAGQPQHF. The CDR3 nucleotides read TGTGCCAGCAGCTTGGAGGGGGCCGGACAGCCCCAGCATTTT.

The chain recombines TRBV29-1 with TRBJ1-1, with D maybe TRBD1 (5 bases). Trimming shortened V by 4 bases and J by 3 bases, and 18 bases separated the two germline ends. CDR3 size: 15 residues. In germline, CDR1 is SQVTM, CDR2 ANQGSEA. CDR3 sequence reads: CSVAAGGNPYTEAFF. The CDR3 region has the DNA TGCAGCGTTGCGGCCGGGGGTAACCCATACACTGAAGCTTTCTTT.

The DNA of the CDR3 is TGCGCCAGCAGCTTGGGGAGGGACACTGAAGCTTTCTTT. Its protein is CASSLGRDTEAFF. The V call is TRBV5-1, the J call TRBJ1-1, with no clear D. Trimming cost V 0 bases and J 3 bases, with 6 bases left between them. The CDR3 has 13 amino acids. Germline CDR1 SGHRS, CDR2 YFSETQ.

V gene TRBV5-1 combines with J gene TRBJ2-2, with D possibly TRBD1 on 5 matching bases. In germline, CDR1 is SGHRS, CDR2 YFSETQ. With 4 bases removed from V and 7 bases from J, the gap between germline ends came to 11 bases. The CDR3 is 13 amino acids. The CDR3 here is CASSTVDNGELFF. The CDR3 DNA is TGCGCCAGCAGCACGGTGGACAACGGGGAGCTGTTTTTT.

This clone was seen only a few times. The CDR3 spells CASSTQVAGGDTQYF. The CDR3 DNA sequence: TGTGCCAGCAGCACCCAGGTCGCCGGGGGCGATACGCAGTATTTT. The V and J genes are TRBV14 and TRBJ2-3; possibly TRBD1 or TRBD2 for D (6 bases each). With 5 bases removed from V and 6 bases from J, the gap between germline ends came to 18 bases. Germline CDR1 SGHDN, CDR2 FVKESK. The CDR3 is 15 residues long.

V usage is TRBV2 and J usage is TRBJ1-1, with no clear D. The germline V and J ends were trimmed by 8 bases and 2 bases, with 12 bases remaining between them. The V gene's germline CDR1 is SNHLY and CDR2 FYNNEI. The CDR3 extends over 13 amino acids. This CDR3 is CASPMDGNTEAFF. In DNA, the CDR3 is TGTGCCAGCCCGATGGACGGCAACACTGAAGCTTTCTTT.

This clone was seen just once. This chain links TRBV9 with TRBJ1-2, with D possibly matching TRBD1 (5 bases). Trimming removed 3 bases at V and 6 bases at J, with 12 bases between. In germline, CDR1 is SGDLS, CDR2 YYNGEE. This CDR3 has 13 residues. The CDR3 sequence: CASSAQGDHGYTF. The CDR3 nucleotides are TGTGCCAGCAGCGCCCAGGGCGATCATGGCTACACCTTC.

The V and J genes are TRBV7-8 and TRBJ2-7; D is unresolved. The germline gives CDR1 SGHVS, CDR2 FQNEAQ. Trimming pared 8 bases from V and 5 bases from J, leaving 10 bases between. The length of the CDR3 is 11 residues. In DNA, the CDR3 is TGTGCCAGCGGCCACGTGAACGAGCAGTACTTC. This sequence encodes CASGHVNEQYF. The whole variable domain, remainder taken from reference TRBV7-8 and TRBJ2-7, is GAGVSQSPRYKVAKRGQDVALRCDPISGHVSLFWYQQALGQGPEFLTYFQNEAQLDKSGLPSDRFFAERPEGSVSTLKIQRTQQEDSAVYLCASGHVNEQYFGPGTRLTVT.

This chain joins TRBV10-3 and TRBJ2-2; D unresolved. The CDR3 runs 14 residues. V lost 8 bases, J lost 5 bases, and 15 bases lay in between. Germline loops: CDR1 ENHRY, CDR2 SYGVKD. CDR3 DNA: TGTGCCATCCCCAGATCTCGGTTAACCGGGGAGCTGTTTTTT. It codes for CAIPRSRLTGELFF.

The V gene is TRBV19, the J gene TRBJ1-6; D is uncertain. CDR3 length: 14 residues. V was trimmed by 7 bases and J by 14 bases, leaving 21 bases between them. CDR1 and CDR2 from the germline V gene are LNHDA and SQIVND (reference sequence). The CDR3 DNA is TGTGCCAGTACAGGATTCTCGCTCGGGTCGTCCCTCCACTTT. It is translated as CASTGFSLGSSLHF.

The chain combines TRBV6-1 with TRBJ2-7, with TRBD2 matching over 7 bases. The junction had 13 bases not matched to a gene; V was cut back by 7 bases and J by 4 bases. Looked up from germline, CDR1 is MNHNS and CDR2 is SASEGT. CDR3 length: 15 residues. The CDR3 sequence: CASTEVGGVGYEQYF. For the CDR3, the DNA is TGTGCCAGCACCGAAGTGGGGGGGGTCGGGTACGAGCAGTACTTC.

V and J are TRBV13 and TRBJ2-1; 10 bases are shared with TRBD2. In germline, CDR1 is PRHDT, CDR2 FYEKMQ (reference sequence). This CDR3 has 17 amino acids. Trimming took 5 bases from V and 5 from J; bases not matched to a gene: 12. CDR3 DNA: TGTGCCAGCAGCCCGAAGCGGGAGGGGTTTGGGCACAATGAGCAGTTCTTC. Its protein product is CASSPKREGFGHNEQFF.

In this sample, this clone turned up once. The chain uses TRBV7-6 and TRBJ2-7; a possible D gene is TRBD2 (5 bases). CDR1 is SGHVS and CDR2 is FNYEAQ in the germline V gene. The CDR3 is 13 amino acids. With 5 bases removed from V and 7 bases from J, the gap between germline ends came to 15 bases. CDR3 sequence reads: CASSVSPPGEQYF. In DNA, the CDR3 is TGTGCCAGCAGCGTCTCCCCTCCGGGAGAGCAGTACTTC.

This clone has a single count. The chain has TRBV19 and TRBJ1-6; D may be TRBD1 (6 bases). Germline values: CDR1 LNHDA, CDR2 SQIVND (reference sequence). CDR3 length equals 13 residues. V lost 7 bases and J lost 9, with 13 bases in between. The CDR3 sequence: CASTPAGASPLHF. In DNA form, the CDR3 reads TGTGCCAGTACCCCAGCAGGGGCTTCACCCCTCCACTTT.

This clone was counted once. The V gene is TRBV4-1, the J gene TRBJ2-3, with 11 bases that match TRBD1. This CDR3 is built from 18 residues. From germline, CDR1 is MGHRA and CDR2 YSYEKL. The V gene end was trimmed by 0 bases and the J gene end by 3 bases; junction bases not matched to a gene: 8. CDR3 nucleotides: TGCGCCAGCAGCCAAGACCTTACTCGGGACAGGGGGACAGATACGCAGTATTTT. Its translation: CASSQDLTRDRGTDTQYF.

The gene calls are TRBV18 and TRBJ1-1; 7 bases match TRBD1. From germline, CDR1 is KGHSH and CDR2 LQKENI. V trimming: 3 bases; J trimming: 0 bases; junction bases outside the gene matches: 13. The CDR3 has 18 amino acids. CDR3 sequence (DNA): TGTGCCAGCTCACCCCTGCCGGGACAGAGCTCCATGAACACTGAAGCTTTCTTT. Encoded protein: CASSPLPGQSSMNTEAFF.

The chain carries TRBV18 and TRBJ1-2, with D perhaps matching TRBD1 (5 bases). V gave up 5 bases and J gave up 4 bases, with 17 bases separating them. The length of the CDR3 is 15 residues. In germline, CDR1 is KGHSH, CDR2 LQKENI. CDR3 nucleotide sequence: TGTGCCAGCTCAGAGGATAGCAGGGTCGTCTATGGCTACACCTTC. Translated, it gives CASSEDSRVVYGYTF.

This clone was seen just once. This chain joins TRBV7-8 and TRBJ2-6, with D maybe TRBD2 (6 bases). This CDR3 region has 16 residues. Germline V gene sequence: CDR1 SGHVS, CDR2 FQNEAQ. Between the trimmed V and J ends, which lost 5 bases and 1 base, there was a span of 12 bases. The CDR3 DNA reads TGTGCCAGCAGCCCCCCGGGGGTTTCTGGGGCCAACGTCCTGACTTTC. Translated, it gives CASSPPGVSGANVLTF.

The V and J genes are TRBV5-1 and TRBJ2-2, with 9 bases fitting TRBD1. The CDR3 covers 16 residues. Looked up from germline, CDR1 is SGHRS and CDR2 is YFSETQ. V lost 4 bases and J lost 1; bases outside the gene matches: 5. CDR3 nucleotides: TGCGCCAGCAGCACCGGGACAGGGAGGAACACCGGGGAGCTGTTTTTT. Amino acids: CASSTGTGRNTGELFF.

The chain is built from TRBV5-4 and TRBJ2-6, with D perhaps matching TRBD2 (6 bases). CDR1 is SGHNT and CDR2 is YYREEE in the germline V gene (reference sequence). V was pared by 4 bases and J by 2 bases, with 10 bases between. The CDR3 runs to 15 residues. CDR3: CASSRGSPGANVLTF. The DNA for the CDR3 is TGTGCCAGCAGCCGGGGGTCGCCTGGGGCCAACGTCCTGACTTTC.

The CDR3, as DNA: TGTGCCAGCAGCTCCACGGGGGGGGCATTCCAAGAGACCCAGTACTTC. This encodes CASSSTGGAFQETQYF. The chain uses TRBV5-4 and TRBJ2-5; TRBD2 agrees at 8 bases. V lost 3 bases and J lost 1; bases outside the gene matches: 8. Germline V CDR1 and CDR2: SGHNT, YYREEE (reference sequence). This CDR3 has 16 amino acids.

J is TRBJ2-3 and V is TRBV9, with D possibly matching TRBD2 (6 bases). Germline V gene data show CDR1 as SGDLS and CDR2 as YYNGEE. Trimming removed 0 bases at V and 4 bases at J, with 9 bases between. CDR3 length: 14 amino acids. CDR3 DNA: TGTGCCAGCAGCGTAGTTGGCGGGGCAGATACGCAGTATTTT. This translates into CASSVVGGADTQYF.

The chain is built from TRBV10-3 and TRBJ2-7, with TRBD1 identical over 11 bases. CDR1 is ENHRY, CDR2 SYGVKD, per germline. Germline trimming cut 2 bases from V and 2 bases from J; bases unmatched to any gene: 2. This CDR3 contains 15 residues. This chain's CDR3 is CAISERGQGAYEQYF. The CDR3 DNA follows: TGTGCCATCAGTGAGAGGGGACAGGGGGCCTACGAGCAGTACTTC.

This clone turned up a few times. The CDR3 protein is CSVEEGRGYTF. The CDR3 coding sequence is TGCAGCGTTGAAGAGGGACGCGGCTACACCTTC. The V call is TRBV29-1, the J call TRBJ1-2; D possibly corresponds to TRBD1 (5 bases). Looked up from germline, CDR1 is SQVTM and CDR2 is ANQGSEA. Trimming removed 0 bases at V and 8 bases at J, with 7 bases between. This CDR3 has 11 residues.

The V and J genes are TRBV6-1 and TRBJ2-3; D ambiguous. V shed 6 bases and J shed 5 bases, with 6 bases lying between them. This CDR3 is 11 amino acids long. Germline CDR1 MNHNS, CDR2 SASEGT. As DNA, the CDR3 is TGTGCCAGCAGATCCGTAGATACGCAGTATTTT. It specifies CASRSVDTQYF.

The chain has TRBV19 and TRBJ2-7; D is undetermined. CDR3 size: 15 residues. Germline V gene data show CDR1 as LNHDA and CDR2 as SQIVND (reference sequence). Trimming took off 4 bases at V and 2 bases at J, with 15 bases between the two ends. The CDR3 spells CASSTGPQRTYEQYF. For the CDR3, the DNA is TGTGCCAGTAGTACCGGCCCACAGCGTACCTACGAGCAGTACTTC. Drawing the rest from reference TRBV19 and TRBJ2-7, the complete variable domain is DGGITQSPKYLFRKEGQNVTLSCEQNLNHDAMYWYRQDPGQGLRLIYYSQIVNDFQKGDIAEGYSVSREKKESFPLTVTSAQKNPTAFYLCASSTGPQRTYEQYFGPGTRLTVT.

The gene calls are TRBV4-3 and TRBJ1-3; no clear D. This CDR3 has 12 residues. In germline, CDR1 is LGHNA, CDR2 YSLEER. Trimming took 0 bases from V and 4 from J, leaving 1 base between them. The DNA of the CDR3 is TGCGCCAGCAGCCAAGAGGGAAACACCATATATTTT. This encodes CASSQEGNTIYF.